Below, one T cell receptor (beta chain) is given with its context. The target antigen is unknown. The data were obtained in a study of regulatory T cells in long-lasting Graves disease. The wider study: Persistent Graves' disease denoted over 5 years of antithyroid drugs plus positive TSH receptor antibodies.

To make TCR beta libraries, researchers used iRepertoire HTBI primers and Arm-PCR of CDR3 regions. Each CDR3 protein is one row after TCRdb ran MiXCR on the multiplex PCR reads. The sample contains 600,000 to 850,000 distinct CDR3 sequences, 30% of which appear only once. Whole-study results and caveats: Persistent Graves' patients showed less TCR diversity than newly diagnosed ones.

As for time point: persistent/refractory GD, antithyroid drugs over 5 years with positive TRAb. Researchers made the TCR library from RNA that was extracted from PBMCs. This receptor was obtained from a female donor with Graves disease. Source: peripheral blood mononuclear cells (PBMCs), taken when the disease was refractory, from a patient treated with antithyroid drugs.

The CDR3 protein is CASNKGRENSPLHF. As DNA, the CDR3 is TGTGCCAGCAATAAAGGGAGGGAAAATTCACCCCTCCACTTT. The chain combines TRBV3-1 with TRBJ1-6; D is unresolved. CDR1 is LGHDT, CDR2 YNNKEL, per germline (reference sequence). The V and J ends lost 7 bases and 7 bases respectively, with 14 bases between them. The CDR3 has 14 residues.